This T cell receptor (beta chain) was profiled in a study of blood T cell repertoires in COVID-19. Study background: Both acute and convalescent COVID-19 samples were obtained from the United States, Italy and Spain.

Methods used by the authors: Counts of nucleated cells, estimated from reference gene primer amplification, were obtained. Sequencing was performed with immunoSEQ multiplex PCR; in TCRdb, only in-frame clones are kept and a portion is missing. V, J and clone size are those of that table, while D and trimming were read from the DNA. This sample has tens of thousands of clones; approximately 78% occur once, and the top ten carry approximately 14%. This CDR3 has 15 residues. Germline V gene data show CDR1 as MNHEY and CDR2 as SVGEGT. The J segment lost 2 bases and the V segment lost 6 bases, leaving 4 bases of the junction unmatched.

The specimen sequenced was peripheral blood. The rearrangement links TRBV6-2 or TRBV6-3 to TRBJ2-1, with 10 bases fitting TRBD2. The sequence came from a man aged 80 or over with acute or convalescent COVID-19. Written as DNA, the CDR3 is TGTGCCAGCAGCGCCAGCGGGAGGGCCTACAATGAGCAGTTCTTC. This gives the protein CASSASGRAYNEQFF.